The clone carrying this T cell receptor beta chain has more than one count but fewer than ten. The data were obtained in a study of blood T cell repertoires in COVID-19. Under the authors' procedure: Amplifying reference gene primers gave estimates of nucleated cell counts. Data came from immunoSEQ multiplex PCR; TCRdb stores just in-frame clones and leaves some out. The V and J calls and clone size are taken from that table; D and trimming were inferred from the DNA. The data show 200,000 to 250,000 clones, with roughly nine tenths seen just once and 2.2% held by the top ten. This receptor was taken from a woman in her fifties or sixties with acute or convalescent COVID-19. The sample comprised peripheral blood.

CDR3 sequence reads: CSASGARRDFPVDTQYF. In DNA, the CDR3 is TGCAGTGCTAGTGGGGCCCGGCGGGACTTTCCCGTAGATACGCAGTATTTT. The chain employs TRBV20-1 and TRBJ2-3; TRBD2 might be the D (6 bases). The germline V gene encodes CDR1 DFQATT and CDR2 SNEGSKA (reference sequence). With 3 bases removed from V and 5 bases from J, the gap between germline ends came to 24 bases. The CDR3 runs to 17 residues.